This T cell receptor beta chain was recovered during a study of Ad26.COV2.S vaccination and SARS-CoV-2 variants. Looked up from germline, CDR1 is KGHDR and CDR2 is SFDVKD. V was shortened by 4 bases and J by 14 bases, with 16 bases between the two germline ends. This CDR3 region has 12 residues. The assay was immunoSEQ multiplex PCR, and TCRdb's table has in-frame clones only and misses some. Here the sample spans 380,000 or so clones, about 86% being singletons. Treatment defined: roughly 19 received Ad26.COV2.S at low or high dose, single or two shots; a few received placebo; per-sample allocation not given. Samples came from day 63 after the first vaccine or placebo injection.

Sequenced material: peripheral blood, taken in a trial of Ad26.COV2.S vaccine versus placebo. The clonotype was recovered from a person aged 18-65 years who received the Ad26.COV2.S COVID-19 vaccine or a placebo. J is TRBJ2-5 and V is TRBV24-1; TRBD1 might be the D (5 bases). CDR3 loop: CATSEGGHRIYF. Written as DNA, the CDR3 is TGTGCCACCAGTGAGGGTGGACACCGGATCTACTTC.